The 16 T cell receptor beta chains given below trace back to one sample, sequenced in a study of blood T cell repertoires in COVID-19. The data were produced by immunoSEQ multiplex PCR, yet TCRdb's version contains in-frame clones alone and is incomplete. The sample lists some 100,000 clones, 85% to 90% occurring once. Sequencing input: peripheral blood. The receptors were gathered from a human donor with active COVID-19. The donor label of this sample is uncertain.

The chain employs TRBV10-3 and TRBJ2-3; 8 positions agree with TRBD2. The germline gives CDR1 ENHRY, CDR2 SYGVKD. There are 15 residues in the CDR3. J lost 2 bases, V lost 6 bases, and 7 bases had no gene match. This CDR3 is CAIRPGGVDTDTQYF. The CDR3 DNA follows: TGTGCCATCAGACCCGGGGGGGTGGACACAGATACGCAGTATTTT.

The J gene is TRBJ1-2, the V gene TRBV7-9; 9 bases fit TRBD1. The CDR3 is 16 amino acids. The germline gives CDR1 SEHNR, CDR2 FQNEAQ (reference sequence). V was clipped by 4 bases and J by 7 bases; unmatched bases: 13. This CDR3 is CASSSSPGQGTGGYTF. DNA of the CDR3: TGTGCCAGCAGCTCATCTCCGGGACAGGGAACCGGTGGCTACACCTTC.

V and J are TRBV24-1 and TRBJ2-7, with TRBD1 matching 8 bases. The germline CDR1 and CDR2 sequences are KGHDR and SFDVKD. The CDR3 spans 16 residues. V gave up 4 bases and J gave up 0 bases; unmatched junction bases: 7. The CDR3 nucleotides are TGTGCCACCAGTGACCCCCGGACAGGGAGCTCCTACGAGCAGTACTTC. This gives the protein CATSDPRTGSSYEQYF.

V gene TRBV6-5 combines with J gene TRBJ2-2; a weak D match, TRBD1 (6 bases). Germline V gene lookup returns CDR1 MNHEY and CDR2 SVGAGI. Between the trimmed V and J ends, which lost 5 bases and 6 bases, there was a span of 10 bases. The CDR3 sequence is 13 residues long. As DNA, the CDR3 is TGTGCCAGCAGTCGACAGGAGTCCGGGGAGCTGTTTTTT. It yields the protein CASSRQESGELFF.

The genes are TRBV7-9 and TRBJ2-1, with TRBD2 as a possible D gene (6 bases). The CDR3 is 16 amino acids. V gave up 5 bases and J gave up 0 bases, with 14 bases separating them. Germline assignment: CDR1 SEHNR and CDR2 FQNEAQ (reference sequence). The CDR3 coding sequence is TGTGCCAGCAGCCCCGACGGGGGTTACTCCTACAATGAGCAGTTCTTC. It specifies CASSPDGGYSYNEQFF.

The rearrangement links TRBV19 to TRBJ2-6; no reliable D call. CDR1 and CDR2 (germline): LNHDA, SQIVND (reference sequence). The CDR3 runs to 15 residues. V was pared by 6 bases and J by 0 bases, with 9 bases between. The CDR3 DNA reads as TGTGCCAGTAGGGAGCATAGCTCTGGGGCCAACGTCCTGACTTTC. Translated, it gives CASREHSSGANVLTF.

The chain recombines TRBV7-8 with TRBJ1-6, with 7 positions matching TRBD1. V lost 2 bases and J lost 5; bases outside the gene matches: 3. The CDR3 spans 15 residues. The germline V gene has CDR1 SGHVS and CDR2 FQNEAQ. CDR3 in amino acids: CASSLKGADNSPLHF. The CDR3 DNA follows: TGTGCCAGCAGCTTAAAGGGGGCTGATAATTCACCCCTCCACTTT.

The chain is built from TRBV21-1 and TRBJ2-2; TRBD1 is taken as the D call from the table, unchecked against the DNA. TRBV21-1 is tagged as a pseudogene. There are 10 residues in the CDR3. As DNA, the CDR3 is TGTGCCAGCAGCAAGGCCGAGCTGTTTTTT. Translating gives CASSKAELFF.

This clone was seen more than once but under ten times. The chain couples TRBV4-1 to TRBJ2-7, with unresolved D. The CDR3 runs to 15 residues. Trimming took 0 bases from V and 2 from J, leaving 11 bases between them. Per germline, CDR1 MGHRA and CDR2 YSYEKL. The CDR3 spells CASSQDLGSTYEQYF. CDR3 in DNA: TGCGCCAGCAGCCAAGATCTAGGCAGTACCTACGAGCAGTACTTC.

V gene TRBV11-2 combines with J gene TRBJ1-4, with a weak D call TRBD1 (5 bases). V lost 1 base, J lost 8 bases, and 17 bases lay in between. The CDR3 has 16 amino acids. The germline CDR1 and CDR2 sequences are SGHAT and FQNNGV. The CDR3 sequence is CASSLVPAGLDEKLFF. CDR3 bases: TGTGCCAGCAGCTTAGTGCCGGCAGGGTTGGACGAAAAACTGTTTTTT.

The chain couples TRBV5-1 to TRBJ2-3; a weak D match, TRBD1 (5 bases). The CDR3 totals 15 residues. V dropped 0 bases and J dropped 0 bases, with 8 bases sitting between them. Looked up from germline, CDR1 is SGHRS and CDR2 is YFSETQ. This CDR3 reads CASSLARASTDTQYF. The CDR3 nucleotides read TGCGCCAGCAGCTTGGCCAGGGCTAGCACAGATACGCAGTATTTT.

The chain is built from TRBV5-5 and TRBJ2-2; the match to TRBD1 covers 9 bases. Trimming removed 5 bases from V and 7 bases from J; junction bases left unmatched: 6. The CDR3 contains 14 residues. In germline, CDR1 is SGHKS, CDR2 YYEKEE (reference sequence). Written as DNA, the CDR3 is TGTGCCAGCAGGACCGGGACAGGGCTCGGGGAGCTGTTTTTT. It translates to CASRTGTGLGELFF.

The chain links TRBV6-5 to TRBJ1-6, with a tentative D call TRBD1 (5 bases). CDR1 MNHEY and CDR2 SVGAGI come from the germline V gene. V gave up 1 base and J gave up 6 bases, with 10 bases separating them. This CDR3 is 15 amino acids long. The CDR3: CASSYYRGGNSPLHF. The CDR3 nucleotides are TGTGCCAGCAGTTACTATAGGGGCGGTAATTCACCCCTCCACTTT.

The chain is built from TRBV7-2 and TRBJ2-1; D is possibly TRBD2 (5 bases). This CDR3 is built from 15 residues. CDR1 and CDR2 (germline): SGHTA, FQGNSA. Trimming took off 4 bases at V and 3 bases at J, with 13 bases between the two ends. DNA of the CDR3: TGTGCCAGCAGCTCCCGAGGGCAGGACTACAATGAGCAGTTCTTC. This sequence encodes CASSSRGQDYNEQFF.

The V call is TRBV27, the J call TRBJ1-5, with 7 nucleotides matching TRBD1. This CDR3 contains 15 residues. Losses at the gene ends were 2 bases for V and 2 bases for J; bases not matched to a gene: 3. CDR1 MNHEY and CDR2 SMNVEV come from the germline V gene (reference sequence). CDR3 loop: CASSLAGGGNQPQHF. The CDR3 coding sequence is TGTGCCAGCAGTTTAGCAGGGGGAGGCAATCAGCCCCAGCATTTT.

The CDR3 reads CASSIGPGHPEVDTQYF. The CDR3 bases are TGTGCCAGTAGTATAGGCCCGGGACACCCCGAGGTCGATACGCAGTATTTT. The gene calls are TRBV19 and TRBJ2-3; TRBD1 might be the D (6 bases). Trimming took off 1 base at V and 6 bases at J, with 20 bases between the two ends. This CDR3 contains 17 residues. Germline V gives CDR1 LNHDA, CDR2 SQIVND (reference sequence).